Here is one TCR beta chain with its context. Its antigen target is currently unknown. It is likely a read error, because the conserved phenylalanine at the end of the CDR3 is missing. The DNA is left out, because the CDR3 cannot be placed on it with certainty; the CDR3 is given as TCRdb lists it. The data were taken from a study of tumor-infiltrating lymphocytes in primary liver carcinoma (dated by TCRdb to about 2017). In the study overall: Of the five patients, three men and two women aged 30 to 69 years, four had hepatocellular carcinoma and one had combined HCC and intrahepatic cholangiocarcinoma. The tumors of the five patients were staged as T1-T3 N0M0, with maximum diameters ranging from roughly 4 to 11 cm. Each sample produced about 3.5 to 7.13 million productive TCRbeta reads, and read depth showed no significant difference between tissue types. Across five regions of each liver tumor, along with adjacent normal tissue and blood, the study brought together TCRbeta repertoire sequencing, expression microarrays and whole-exome sequencing. A total of 35 or so specimens from 5 patients went through TCRbeta repertoire sequencing, namely 25 tumor regions, 5 adjacent noncancerous liver tissues and 5 peripheral blood samples. To link TCRbeta repertoire diversity with the local molecular phenotype, the 25 to 30 tumor region samples were profiled using Agilent mRNA microarrays. High reproducibility was observed for the technical replicate repertoires, with mean shared-clone rates around 0.9 and correlation coefficients above 0.95.

Total RNA and DNA were co-extracted from roughly 18-30 mg of bulk tissue with the AllPrep DNA/RNA mini kit, without cell sorting. Surgical resection was performed in China between November 2015 and 2016 on four to six patients with histopathologically diagnosed primary liver carcinoma. At the time of sampling, the patients had chronic HBV infection and had not received any treatment. Each tumor was sampled at five spatially separated regions: the tumor centre plus the superior, inferior, left-lateral and right-lateral poles. Histology showed that every tumor sample contained more than 75% viable tumor cells. Pieces of fresh tumor and adjacent tissue were cut in half, with one half kept in RNAlater at -80 degrees C and the other half sent for histology. Starting from around 520 ng total RNA, TCRbeta-specific cDNA was produced by reverse transcription with a constant-region primer and ProtoScript II reverse transcriptase. Three nested multiplex PCR rounds, following a slightly modified ARM-PCR procedure, were used to build the TCRbeta libraries. A final 25-cycle PCR with Deep VentR polymerase added sample barcodes and Illumina adapters. Amplicons of 200-500 bp were gel-purified with a QIAquick gel extraction kit before sequencing. An Illumina HiSeq 2500 was used to sequence the TCRbeta amplicons, generating 250-bp paired-end reads. For the original study's pipeline: Reads were quality-trimmed with Trimmomatic v0.33, and paired reads were merged with FLASH v1.2.11 to recover full CDR3 sequences. V, D and J germline segments were assigned to the rearranged TCRbeta sequences using MiGEC v1.2.1b. Clonotype statistics, along with Shannon-Wiener diversity indices, were calculated using VDJtools v1.0.0. To cut down on sampling bias, every analysis after diversity analysis relied on just the 250 most abundant clonotypes from each sample. TCRdb's own reprocessing of the public reads used fastp at Q25 and MiXCR and kept productive beta chains. Every entry covers one CDR3 protein and lists the most common genes and DNA from its rows. TCRdb, not the original authors, processed these V and J calls. This sample gives roughly 120,000 distinct CDR3 sequences in total; about 59% of them show up just once. Around 9.3% of the sample is taken by the ten largest.

Summary of the overall study and its limitations: With just a handful of patients in the study, the authors point out that the findings should be validated in a larger study. The top 250 clones made up a significantly larger repertoire fraction in tumors than in blood (p = 0.039). Only the TCR beta chain was sequenced, which likely underestimates true repertoire diversity because unpaired alpha chains were not captured. Repertoire overlap was found to be higher between tumor regions (mean about 36%) than between tumor-adjacent (around 17%) or tumor-blood (around 15%) pairs, consistent with antigen-driven expansion. Bulk unsorted samples precluded comparing CD4+ and CD8+ T cell repertoires. Only about 7-24% of top clones were found in all five regions of a tumor, suggesting spatial heterogeneity of tumor-infiltrating T cells.

Material for sequencing was liver tumor tissue from sampling region 1. Read against the paper, the sample's cell subset or site label means: tumor region T1, superior pole. The receptor's source is a woman in her sixties or seventies with primary liver carcinoma and hepatitis B virus infection.

The CDR3 region: CASSIRQGGTDTQYL. The chain uses TRBV12-3 or TRBV12-4 and TRBJ2-3; TRBD1, the table's D call, was not compared with the DNA. The CDR3 contains 15 residues when both ends are counted.